This TCR beta chain was sequenced for a study of cytomegalovirus exposure and HLA in healthy donors. Study-level information: The Caucasian-associated ancestry cluster held roughly 84% of a few hundred genotyped donors. Points from the study as a whole: Researchers reported from a later analysis that most CMV-associated TCR beta chains appeared HLA-restricted. A list of about 160 TCR beta chains associated with cytomegalovirus was given. Sequencing artifact likely explains a cluster of highly shared sequence variants.

Notes on this clone: Its cognate antigen is unknown.

Per germline, CDR1 GTSNPN and CDR2 SVGIG (reference sequence). The CDR3 is 14 residues long. The V end was cut by 0 bases, the J end by 2 bases, with 9 bases between. Primers: 60 Vbeta forward and 13 Jbeta reverse. Profiling relied on immunoSEQ multiplex PCR, and the TCRdb table lists in-frame clones only, not all of them. The repertoire holds about 94,000 clones, with over 60% as singletons. Sequenced: PBMCs. This rearrangement joins TRBV30 to TRBJ2-3, with unresolved D. This clonotype was sampled from a man aged 30 to 39 in good health and CMV-seronegative. The CDR3 DNA is TGTGCCTGGAGTGTGGAGAGCTTCACAGATACGCAGTATTTT. Protein sequence: CAWSVESFTDTQYF.